This is a list of T cell receptor beta chains from one sample in a study of T cell responses to AZD1222 COVID-19 vaccine. The protocol was immunoSEQ multiplex PCR, while the TCRdb copy is restricted to in-frame clones and leaves out a portion. The sample has about 89,000 clones, 85% to 90% seen once. Specimen: peripheral blood, collected 28 days after the second AZD1222 dose. The receptors shown here come from an adult who received the AZD1222 COVID-19 vaccine. Both conserved end residues are part of each CDR3. Fields, in order: J gene, V gene, clone size, D gene, CDR3 protein, CDR3 DNA. The D gene is left open where the match is weak. Clone size is shown for a subset of rows, as once, few, many or a class of expanded clone.

TRBJ2-7 TRBV7-3 - - CASSPRGLTYEQYF TGTGCCAGCAGCCCCCGGGGCTTGACCTACGAGCAGTACTTC
TRBJ1-2 TRBV10-2 - - CASSDLPGLDYGYTF TGCGCCAGCAGTGATTTACCGGGGTTGGACTATGGCTACACCTTC
TRBJ2-5 TRBV27 - - CASSLFSTTTPTQYF TGTGCCAGCAGTTTGTTTAGCACCACCACCCCGACCCAGTACTTC
TRBJ2-1 TRBV28 - TRBD1 CASLRVRGQGRNEQFF TGTGCCAGCCTGCGCGTGAGGGGACAGGGTCGCAATGAGCAGTTCTTC
TRBJ1-1 TRBV5-1 - - CASSTGGARLGEAFF TGCGCCAGCAGCACCGGGGGGGCCAGGCTCGGTGAAGCTTTCTTT
TRBJ2-2 TRBV9 - - CASSVRVGVNTGELFF TGTGCCAGCAGCGTACGTGTCGGGGTGAACACCGGGGAGCTGTTTTTT
TRBJ1-2 TRBV5-1 - - CASSLGPGQKRGYTF TGCGCCAGCAGCTTGGGACCGGGACAAAAGAGAGGCTACACCTTC
TRBJ1-3 TRBV9 - - CASSVDRSGNTIYF TGTGCCAGCAGCGTAGACCGCTCTGGAAACACCATATATTTT
TRBJ1-4 TRBV10-3 - TRBD1 CAISGTGATNEKLFF TGTGCCATCAGTGGTACAGGGGCAACTAATGAAAAACTGTTTTTT
TRBJ1-2 TRBV6-5 - TRBD1 CASSYSPTGRNGYTF TGTGCCAGCAGTTACTCGCCGACAGGGCGAAATGGCTACACCTTC
TRBJ2-3 TRBV10-3 once - CAISGDPRGDTQYF TGTGCCATCAGTGGAGACCCTCGGGGAGATACGCAGTATTTT
TRBJ2-1 TRBV14 - - CASSQVHRNEQFF TGTGCCAGCAGCCAAGTCCACAGGAATGAGCAGTTCTTC
TRBJ2-5 TRBV18 - - CASSPPIKGRGETQYF TGTGCCAGCTCACCACCCATCAAGGGCCGGGGAGAGACCCAGTACTTC
TRBJ1-1 TRBV27 medium-sized - CASSLSPPGNTEAFF TGTGCCAGCAGTTTATCTCCCCCCGGGAACACTGAAGCTTTCTTT
TRBJ1-5 TRBV28 - - CASSSLLGSNQPQHF TGTGCCAGCAGTTCCTTACTCGGGAGCAATCAGCCCCAGCATTTT